Shown below are 2 T cell receptor beta chains from a single sample sequenced in a study of cytomegalovirus exposure and HLA in healthy donors. Profiling relied on immunoSEQ multiplex PCR, and the TCRdb table lists in-frame clones only, not all of them. Here the sample spans around 140,000 clones, over 90% being singletons. The specimen was PBMCs. Every receptor here comes from a man younger than 35 in good health and CMV-seropositive.

The CDR3 sequence is CAISESLAGGPVNEQFF. In DNA form, the CDR3 reads TGTGCCATCAGTGAGTCGCTAGCGGGAGGGCCGGTCAATGAGCAGTTCTTC. The V and J genes are TRBV10-3 and TRBJ2-1; 12 bases line up with TRBD2. Trimming at V came to 0 bases and at J to 6 bases, leaving 6 bases not matched to a gene. This CDR3 is built from 17 residues. Germline V gene lookup returns CDR1 ENHRY and CDR2 SYGVKD.

Written as DNA, the CDR3 is TGCGCCAGCAGCCAAATACTAGTGCAAAAGAACAATGAGCAGTTCTTC. The encoded protein is CASSQILVQKNNEQFF. This chain joins TRBV4-1 and TRBJ2-1; TRBD2 might be the D (5 bases). The CDR3 consists of 16 residues. V was pared by 2 bases and J by 5 bases, with 16 bases between. Germline values: CDR1 MGHRA, CDR2 YSYEKL.